This T cell receptor (beta chain) was retrieved from a study of neurological immune-mediated disorders. Unsorted libraries were derived from 2 million PBMCs stored at -80 C. This clonotype was seen repeatedly, ten times or more. The antigen is unknown. The team produced cDNA through 5'RACE using 10-nucleotide random UMIs. Every sequencing run produced over 160 million TCR-beta sequences, and the sequences from any one run covered 15-18 subjects. TCRdb processed the 5' RACE reads anew with MiXCR; each CDR3 protein has one entry. The table records 100,000 to 150,000 distinct CDR3 sequences, roughly 3.4% of them present only once. Trimming removed 1 base from V and 0 bases from J, with 7 bases in between. Germline lookup yields CDR1 SQVTM and CDR2 ANQGSEA. The CDR3 spans 13 residues. Study-wide results and limits: No CDR3 amino acid sequences were shared by expanded clones across subjects, suggesting private repertoires in all groups.

The sequenced sample was PBMCs. This receptor was taken from a woman in her thirties with multiple sclerosis. The chain links TRBV29-1 to TRBJ2-7; either TRBD1 or TRBD2 may fit D (5 bases each). The CDR3 bases are TGCAGCGTTGAAGGGGGGTTCTCCTACGAGCAGTACTTC. It yields the protein CSVEGGFSYEQYF.